The present TCR beta chain was sequenced within a study of beta chain features in type 1 diabetes. Study-wide results and caveats: Moderately but significantly shorter TCRB CDR3s were found in Type 1 diabetes patients in all four CD4+ subsets.

The entirety of the isolated RNA underwent reverse transcription, so expressed TCRB transcripts were sequenced. Here immunoSEQ multiplex PCR was the method, and the copy in TCRdb shows in-frame clones only, minus some. The table records some 370,000 clones, 9.5% to 10% of them present only once. V lost 6 bases and J 3 bases, leaving 15 bases between the germline ends. The CDR3 is 15 residues long. The germline gives CDR1 MNHEY, CDR2 SVGAGI. Many counts were recorded for this clone. Antigen: not known. The chain employs TRBV6-5 and TRBJ2-1; D is unclear. The sample was central memory CD4+ T cells from blood. The TCR comes from a man aged 25-45 years with type 1 diabetes. For the CDR3, the DNA is TGTGCCAGCAGGCTTCAGGTCTTGGGCTACAATGAGCAGTTCTTC. Translating it yields CASRLQVLGYNEQFF.